This T cell receptor (beta chain) was identified during a study of OX40 agonist ivuxolimab in advanced cancers. Study summary: Participants averaged about 60 years of age (range roughly 23 to 85) and were 82.7% male.

The CDR3 loop spans 11 amino acids. V lost 8 bases, J lost 3 bases, and 8 bases lay in between. Germline V lookup: CDR1 MNHEY, CDR2 SMNVEV (reference sequence). Produced via immunoSEQ multiplex PCR; TCRdb's table is partial and in-frame only. Counted here are nearly 8,500 clones, roughly 71% occurring once; the ten biggest clones make up under 50%. The V gene is TRBV27, the J gene TRBJ2-7; D possibly corresponds to TRBD1 (5 bases). This TCR derives from an adult with an advanced solid tumor such as melanoma, head and neck, liver or kidney cancer. Sequenced here: CD4+ or CD8+ T cells sorted from blood, sampled in a trial of the OX40 agonist ivuxolimab. The CDR3 region has the DNA TGTGCCAGCGGCGACAGCTACGAGCAGTACTTC. Its translation: CASGDSYEQYF.